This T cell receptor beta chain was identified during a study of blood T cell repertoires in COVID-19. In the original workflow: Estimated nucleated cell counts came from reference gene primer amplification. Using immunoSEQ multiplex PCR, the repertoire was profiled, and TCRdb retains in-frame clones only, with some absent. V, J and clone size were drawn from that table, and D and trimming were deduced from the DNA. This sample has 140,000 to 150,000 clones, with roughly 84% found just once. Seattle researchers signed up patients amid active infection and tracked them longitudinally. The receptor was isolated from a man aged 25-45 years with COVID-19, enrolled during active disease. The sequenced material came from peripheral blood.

The CDR3 region has the DNA TGCGCCAGCAGCCAGGCTGGGGCCCCTGGCACAGATACGCAGTATTTT. Protein product: CASSQAGAPGTDTQYF. This chain connects TRBV4-1 to TRBJ2-3, with D maybe TRBD1 (5 bases). There are 16 residues in the CDR3. Trimming cost V 3 bases and J 1 base, with 14 bases left between them. From germline, CDR1 is MGHRA and CDR2 YSYEKL.